Included here is one TCR beta chain sequence, with context. Its antigen is unknown. This CDR3 has 15 residues. Between the trimmed V and J ends, which lost 5 bases and 1 base, there was a span of 13 bases. The germline CDR1 and CDR2 sequences are LGHDT and YNNKEL (reference sequence). The sample originates from a study of identical twins. Findings and caveats of the study: Among monozygotic twins, out-of-frame TCR alpha sharing exceeded what models predicted. Fewer insertions were carried by abundant cord blood beta clonotypes, but none was seen in memory repertoires.

Everyone who donated was a healthy Caucasian. The authors used template switching to add a universal primer site and gave cDNA unique molecular identifiers. TCRdb re-called the 5' RACE reads with MiXCR, one entry per CDR3 protein. The sample holds about 660,000 distinct CDR3 sequences; under 9% are singletons and the top ten take 0.98%. The sample was also linked to a second study, of yellow fever vaccine responses in identical twins.

The receptor was isolated from a woman aged 18-29 years in good health. The material sequenced was PBMCs. The V call is TRBV3-1, the J call TRBJ2-3; no reliable D call. CDR3 amino acids: CASSSPFEGTDTQYF. For the CDR3, the DNA is TGTGCCAGCAGCTCCCCCTTCGAGGGCACAGATACGCAGTATTTT.